Each of the 30 T cell receptor beta chains below was sequenced from the same sample in a study of a mutant IDH1 vaccine in newly diagnosed glioma (dated by TCRdb to the early 2020s). These receptors are not linked to any known antigen. The time point label corresponds to: week 35, safety follow-up. Every vaccine dose consisted of 300 ug of a 20-mer mutant IDH1 peptide in Montanide, administered subcutaneously together with topical imiquimod. Receptors were amplified or captured by the immunoSEQ multiplex PCR assay. What TCRdb holds here is the immuneACCESS table cut down to in-frame rearrangements. Part of the clones is not present; checked against another copy, under half of the missing clones reflect an unresolved V gene, and the others are unexplained. The sample includes more than 45,000 clones, with 85% to 90% observed a single time. The biggest ten clones account for roughly 5% of the sample.

Sequenced material: PBMCs, taken from a glioma patient whose treatment included an IDH1 peptide vaccine. These receptors were obtained from a woman between 35 and 50 years old with glioma.

This clone was seen only once. At one end, the junction sequence differs from germline, possibly due to a read error. The CDR3 DNA is TGTGCCAGCAGCTTGCATGGCGGGAGACAAGGGACCCAGTACTTC. It specifies CASSLHGGRQGTQYF. The genes are TRBV11-2 and TRBJ2-5, with TRBD2 matching 7 bases. CDR3 size: 15 residues. In germline, CDR1 is SGHAT, CDR2 FQNNGV.

This sequence joins TRBV6-5 and TRBJ2-1, with D perhaps assigned TRBD1 or TRBD2 (5 bases each). The CDR3 loop spans 15 amino acids. CDR1 is MNHEY and CDR2 is SVGAGI in the germline V gene. The V end was cut by 2 bases, the J end by 6 bases, with 14 bases between. DNA for the CDR3: TGTGCCAGCAGTTACACGACGGGGCCGACCAATGAGCAGTTCTTC. Translated, it gives CASSYTTGPTNEQFF.

This chain links TRBV4-2 with TRBJ2-4; TRBD2 matches 13 bases. Looked up from germline, CDR1 is LGHNA and CDR2 is YNFKEQ. Trimming at V came to 1 base and at J to 5 bases, leaving 8 bases not matched to a gene. The length of the CDR3 is 18 residues. The CDR3 nucleotides are TGTGCCAGCAGCCAAGGGCGGACTAGCGGGAGAGAGGAAAACATTCAGTACTTC. Translated: CASSQGRTSGREENIQYF.

This clone was seen just once. CDR3 coding DNA: TGCGCCAGCAGCTTGGTGACAGCTAACACCGGGGAGCTGTTTTTT. It translates to CASSLVTANTGELFF. V and J are TRBV5-1 and TRBJ2-2, with TRBD1 as a possible D gene (5 bases). Trimming cost V 0 bases and J 2 bases, with 8 bases left between them. Germline V gene sequence: CDR1 SGHRS, CDR2 YFSETQ. CDR3 length: 15 residues.

CDR3 DNA sequence: TGTGCCAGCAGTTTAGTCCTAGCGGGAGGGCTCAGCTACGAGCAGTACTTC. Protein product: CASSLVLAGGLSYEQYF. The genes are TRBV28 and TRBJ2-7; 12 positions agree with TRBD2. In germline, CDR1 is MDHEN, CDR2 SYDVKM. The CDR3 contains 17 residues. The J segment lost 3 bases and the V segment lost 2 bases, leaving 8 bases of the junction unmatched.

This clone was recorded once. The rearrangement links TRBV6-5 to TRBJ2-7; 10 bases agree with TRBD1. The CDR3 has 15 residues. Per the germline V gene, CDR1 is MNHEY and CDR2 is SVGAGI. The V segment lost 5 bases and the J segment 5 bases; nucleotides outside the gene matches: 9. For the CDR3, the DNA is TGTGCCAGCAGTCGCCGGGACAGGGGTTCCGACGAGCAGTACTTC. Translated: CASSRRDRGSDEQYF.

This chain uses TRBV5-1 with TRBJ2-7; tentatively, D is TRBD2 (6 bases). The CDR3 has 16 amino acids. CDR1 is SGHRS and CDR2 is YFSETQ in the germline V gene. V lost 4 bases and J lost 5, with 22 bases in between. CDR3 bases: TGCGCCAGCAGCGCGGGGCACGGACGGGGGTGGAACGAGCAGTACTTC. Protein product: CASSAGHGRGWNEQYF.

The V and J genes are TRBV28 and TRBJ1-1; D not certain. The CDR3 runs 12 residues. The germline gives CDR1 MDHEN, CDR2 SYDVKM. V gave up 4 bases and J gave up 1 base, with 4 bases separating them. This CDR3 reads CASSSANTEAFF. The CDR3 nucleotides are TGTGCCAGCAGTTCCGCGAACACTGAAGCTTTCTTT.

The V gene is TRBV5-1, the J gene TRBJ2-2; a weak D match, TRBD2 (6 bases). V lost 1 base and J 0 bases, leaving 7 bases between the germline ends. Germline V gene lookup returns CDR1 SGHRS and CDR2 YFSETQ. The CDR3 is 15 residues long. CDR3 nucleotide sequence: TGCGCCAGCAGCTTGCGCGGGGCGAACACCGGGGAGCTGTTTTTT. This gives the protein CASSLRGANTGELFF.

This clone occurred once. The genes are TRBV20-1 and TRBJ1-1; a possible D gene is TRBD1 (6 bases). Germline CDR1 and CDR2: DFQATT and SNEGSKA (reference sequence). The V gene lost 4 bases and the J gene lost 3 bases, with 6 bases spanning the gap. CDR3 length: 11 residues. As DNA, the CDR3 is TGCAGTGCTAAGGGGGACACTGAAGCTTTCTTT. It specifies CSAKGDTEAFF.

V gene TRBV6-1 combines with J gene TRBJ1-2; D is unclear. The CDR3 is 13 residues long. Germline CDR1 and CDR2: MNHNS and SASEGT. The V gene lost 6 bases and the J gene lost 1 base, with 9 bases spanning the gap. The CDR3 DNA is TGTGCCAGCAGAGTGACATATAACTATGGCTACACCTTC. It is translated as CASRVTYNYGYTF.

This clone has just one count. V gene TRBV4-1 combines with J gene TRBJ2-1; 7 bases line up with TRBD2. In germline, CDR1 is MGHRA, CDR2 YSYEKL. The CDR3 runs to 15 residues. J lost 7 bases, V lost 0 bases, and 6 bases had no gene match. The CDR3 DNA is TGCGCCAGCAGCCAAGAGGGAGGGCCGGGGAATGAGCAGTTCTTC. Encoded protein: CASSQEGGPGNEQFF.

In its sample, this clone was seen once. The chain combines TRBV18 with TRBJ2-1; D gene uncertain. V lost 1 base and J 1 base, leaving 11 bases between the germline ends. Germline V gives CDR1 KGHSH, CDR2 LQKENI. There are 16 residues in the CDR3. The CDR3 DNA reads as TGTGCCAGCTCACCACTGTCGGTCATTTCCTACAATGAGCAGTTCTTC. It yields the protein CASSPLSVISYNEQFF.

There are a few counts of this clone. This chain joins TRBV5-4 and TRBJ2-2; 15 nucleotides agree with TRBD2. Germline CDR1 is SGHNT and CDR2 is YYREEE (reference sequence). The V segment lost 3 bases and the J segment 7 bases; nucleotides outside the gene matches: 7. This CDR3 has 17 amino acids. CDR3 sequence: CASSSGLAGGPDGELFF. The CDR3 nucleotides are TGTGCCAGCAGCTCCGGACTAGCGGGGGGGCCGGACGGGGAGCTGTTTTTT.

The CDR3 sequence: CASTQWGRVVNTEAFF. CDR3 sequence (DNA): TGTGCCAGCACTCAATGGGGAAGGGTCGTGAACACTGAAGCTTTCTTT. The J gene is TRBJ1-1, the V gene TRBV5-6; D gene uncertain. Deletions cut 6 bases from V and 0 bases from J, with 18 bases between. Germline-derived CDR1 and CDR2 are SGHDT and YYEEEE. This CDR3 has 16 amino acids. The full variable domain, rest sourced from reference TRBV5-6 and TRBJ1-1, is DAGVTQSPTHLIKTRGQQVTLRCSPKSGHDTVSWYQQALGQGPQFIFQYYEEEERQRGNFPDRFSGHQFPNYSSELNVNALLLGDSALYLCASTQWGRVVNTEAFFGQGTRLTVV.

The V and J genes are TRBV28 and TRBJ1-2; 12 positions match TRBD1. Germline-derived CDR1 and CDR2 are MDHEN and SYDVKM. The junction had 8 bases not matched to a gene; V was cut back by 2 bases and J by 4 bases. The CDR3 runs to 17 residues. The CDR3 DNA is TGTGCCAGCAGTTTACTTCCCGGGACAGGGGGCAGCTATGGCTACACCTTC. This sequence encodes CASSLLPGTGGSYGYTF.

The chain links TRBV11-3 to TRBJ2-2; tentatively, D is TRBD2 (6 bases). The V gene's germline CDR1 is SGHNT and CDR2 YENEEA. V was trimmed by 4 bases and J by 3 bases, leaving 9 bases between them. This CDR3 has 14 residues. The CDR3 reads CASSYTSHTGELFF. Here the CDR3 DNA reads TGTGCCAGCAGCTACACTAGCCACACCGGGGAGCTGTTTTTT.

V usage is TRBV4-2 and J usage is TRBJ2-7; the D gene is possibly TRBD1 (6 bases). Germline loops: CDR1 LGHNA, CDR2 YNFKEQ. The CDR3 totals 16 residues. The germline V and J ends were trimmed by 1 base and 0 bases, with 13 bases remaining between them. The CDR3 DNA follows: TGTGCCAGCAGCCAAGGTCAGGGGCGCCTCTCCTACGAGCAGTACTTC. This codes for CASSQGQGRLSYEQYF.

The V gene is TRBV29-1, the J gene TRBJ2-5; possible D gene TRBD2, 5 bases. Trimming removed 5 bases from V and 5 bases from J, with 18 bases in between. The germline CDR1 and CDR2 sequences are SQVTM and ANQGSEA. The CDR3 sequence is 14 residues long. This chain's CDR3 is CSVLTGSRGETQYF. The CDR3 DNA sequence: TGCAGCGTTCTGACTGGTTCCCGAGGGGAGACCCAGTACTTC.

This rearrangement joins TRBV18 to TRBJ1-3; D is uncertain. Germline V gene sequence: CDR1 KGHSH, CDR2 LQKENI. The ends were cut back, 5 bases at V and 1 base at J, with 9 bases in the middle. This CDR3 spans 14 amino acids. The CDR3 here is CASSEGLSGNTIYF. In DNA, the CDR3 is TGTGCCAGCTCAGAGGGTCTGTCTGGAAACACCATATATTTT.

As regards this clone: A junction boundary mismatches the germline segment, possibly from a read error. The rearrangement uses TRBV11-2 and TRBJ2-7, with 8 nucleotides matching TRBD1. The CDR3 length is 15 residues. CDR1 and CDR2 (germline): SGHAT, FQNNGV. The DNA of the CDR3 is TGTGCCAGCAGCATAGACAGGGGACCGTCGTACGAGCAGTACTTC. Its translation: CASSIDRGPSYEQYF.

CDR3 sequence: CASSMYTGGKSDTQYF. CDR3 coding DNA: TGTGCCAGTAGTATGTACACGGGAGGGAAATCAGATACGCAGTATTTT. The chain has TRBV19 and TRBJ2-3; 8 nucleotides agree with TRBD2. V dropped 3 bases and J dropped 4; count of bases not matched to a gene: 9. The CDR3 contains 16 residues. Per the germline V gene, CDR1 is LNHDA and CDR2 is SQIVND (reference sequence).

The chain combines TRBV30 with TRBJ2-2; TRBD2 aligns across 8 bases. CDR1 is GTSNPN, CDR2 SVGIG, per germline (reference sequence). Trimming took 4 bases from V and 1 from J; bases not matched to a gene: 5. This CDR3 has 15 amino acids. CDR3 nucleotide sequence: TGTGCCTGGAACCTCAGCGGGGGGAACACCGGGGAGCTGTTTTTT. Translating gives CAWNLSGGNTGELFF.

The chain is built from TRBV5-4 and TRBJ2-3, with 9 bases that match TRBD2. CDR3 length: 16 amino acids. V was pared by 5 bases and J by 5 bases, with 12 bases of the junction left unmatched. Germline CDR1 SGHNT, CDR2 YYREEE (reference sequence). The CDR3 reads CASSTGLASLVDTQYF. The CDR3 DNA sequence: TGTGCCAGCAGTACCGGACTAGCGTCGTTGGTAGATACGCAGTATTTT.

V gene TRBV6-4 combines with J gene TRBJ1-3; weak D call: TRBD1 (6 bases). V was clipped by 5 bases and J by 4 bases, with 12 bases between them. This CDR3 comprises 14 residues. Germline CDR1 is MRHNA and CDR2 is SNTAGT. The CDR3 DNA reads TGTGCCAGCAGTTCCCCGGGGGGCGGAAACACCATATATTTT. Protein sequence: CASSSPGGGNTIYF.

The rearrangement joins TRBV30 to TRBJ2-1, with 13 bases fitting TRBD2. Germline CDR1 GTSNPN, CDR2 SVGIG (reference sequence). The CDR3 length is 14 residues. V was clipped by 7 bases and J by 6 bases; unmatched bases: 6. The CDR3 sequence: CASTGLAGPNEQFF. In DNA, the CDR3 is TGTGCCTCCACGGGACTAGCGGGACCCAATGAGCAGTTCTTC.

This clone appeared a few times. This chain links TRBV10-1 with TRBJ2-7; the match to TRBD2 covers 11 bases. This CDR3 spans 16 amino acids. V trimming: 0 bases; J trimming: 5 bases; junction bases outside the gene matches: 6. From germline, CDR1 is WNHNN and CDR2 SYGVQD (reference sequence). The CDR3, as DNA: TGCGCCAGCAGTGAGTCCCTAGCGGGAGGAACCAACGAGCAGTACTTC. This encodes CASSESLAGGTNEQYF.

This rearrangement joins TRBV7-9 to TRBJ1-1; D remains unclear. Germline CDR1 SEHNR, CDR2 FQNEAQ (reference sequence). This CDR3 is 13 amino acids long. V lost 7 bases, J lost 1 base, and 10 bases lay in between. CDR3 DNA sequence: TGTGCCAGCAAGAGGTTTGAGAACACTGAAGCTTTCTTT. This gives the protein CASKRFENTEAFF.

The V call is TRBV4-3, the J call TRBJ1-1, with a tentative D call TRBD1 (6 bases). V was shortened by 2 bases and J by 5 bases, with 24 bases between the two germline ends. The CDR3 contains 18 residues. Germline loops: CDR1 LGHNA, CDR2 YSLEER. The CDR3 reads CASSQLPNPKGDWTEAFF. CDR3 DNA sequence: TGCGCCAGCAGCCAACTCCCAAATCCGAAGGGGGATTGGACTGAAGCTTTCTTT.

The chain links TRBV2 to TRBJ1-2; the D is unclear. Germline CDR1 is SNHLY and CDR2 is FYNNEI. This CDR3 is built from 13 residues. V was cut by 5 bases and J by 0 bases, with 7 bases left in between. The CDR3: CASSLEANYGYTF. The DNA of the CDR3 is TGTGCCAGCAGTCTAGAAGCTAACTATGGCTACACCTTC.